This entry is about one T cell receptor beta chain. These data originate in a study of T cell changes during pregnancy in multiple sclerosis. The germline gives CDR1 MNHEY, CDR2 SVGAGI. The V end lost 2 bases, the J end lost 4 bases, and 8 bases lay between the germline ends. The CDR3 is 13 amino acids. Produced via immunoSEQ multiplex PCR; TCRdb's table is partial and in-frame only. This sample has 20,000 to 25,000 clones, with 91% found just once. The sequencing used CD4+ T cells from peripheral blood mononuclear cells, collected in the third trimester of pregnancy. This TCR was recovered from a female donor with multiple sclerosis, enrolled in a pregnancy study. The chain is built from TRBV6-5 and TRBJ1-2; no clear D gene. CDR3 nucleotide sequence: TGTGCCAGCAGTTACAGGGAGCCCTATGGCTACACCTTC. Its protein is CASSYREPYGYTF.